The source of this TCR beta chain is a study of OX40 agonist ivuxolimab in advanced cancers. Germline CDR1 and CDR2: MGHRA and YSYEKL. With V trimmed by 0 bases and J by 8 bases, 5 bases remained unmatched. The CDR3 runs to 15 residues. Some clones are missing from TCRdb's copy, which holds only in-frame ones; the method was immunoSEQ multiplex PCR. The data show about 28,000 clones, approximately 88% seen once. The clonotype comes from an adult with an advanced solid tumor such as melanoma, head and neck, liver or kidney cancer. The specimen comprised CD4+ or CD8+ T cells sorted from blood, sampled in a trial of the OX40 agonist ivuxolimab. J is TRBJ2-1 and V is TRBV4-1; 9 positions match TRBD2. The CDR3 DNA follows: TGCGCCAGCAGCCAAGATAGAGCGGGGGGCTATGAGCAGTTCTTC. Its translation is CASSQDRAGGYEQFF.